The 13 T cell receptor beta chains in this list originate from one sample, sequenced in a study of blood T cell repertoires in COVID-19. Clones were sequenced by immunoSEQ multiplex PCR, and TCRdb holds only the in-frame ones, with some missing. The sample includes some 200,000 clones, approximately 79% of them seen just once. What was sequenced was peripheral blood. The receptors stem from a man aged 25-45 years with active or convalescent COVID-19.

The genes are TRBV18 and TRBJ1-2; D is undetermined. Germline V gene data show CDR1 as KGHSH and CDR2 as LQKENI. The CDR3 consists of 15 residues. V dropped 3 bases and J dropped 0 bases, with 11 bases sitting between them. The CDR3 DNA reads as TGTGCCAGCTCACCGTCGGTCATTACTAACTATGGCTACACCTTC. Its protein product is CASSPSVITNYGYTF.

The rearrangement uses TRBV5-4 and TRBJ1-2; the D gene is possibly TRBD1 (5 bases). With 2 bases removed from V and 3 bases from J, the gap between germline ends came to 11 bases. CDR1 SGHNT and CDR2 YYREEE come from the germline V gene (reference sequence). CDR3 length: 14 residues. In nucleotides, the CDR3 is TGTGCCAGCAGCTTAGGGGATCGGGACTATGGCTACACCTTC. Its protein is CASSLGDRDYGYTF. Full variable domain (missing parts from reference TRBV5-4 and TRBJ1-2): ETGVTQSPTHLIKTRGQQVTLRCSSQSGHNTVSWYQQALGQGPQFIFQYYREEENGRGNFPPRFSGLQFPNYSSELNVNALELDDSALYLCASSLGDRDYGYTFGSGTRLTVV.

V usage is TRBV21-1 and J usage is TRBJ1-2; whether TRBD1, the table's D call, matches the DNA was not checked. TRBV21-1 is a pseudogene. The CDR3 is made up of 15 amino acids. The DNA of the CDR3 is TGTGCCAGCACCATTATCCCCACAGTTAACTATGGCTACACCTTC. Encoded protein: CASTIIPTVNYGYTF.

The rearrangement uses TRBV19 and TRBJ1-1; D is possibly TRBD1 (6 bases). V lost 1 base, J lost 1 base, and 7 bases lay in between. The CDR3 covers 14 residues. CDR1 is LNHDA and CDR2 is SQIVND in the germline V gene (reference sequence). This CDR3 is CASSIGGQNTEAFF. DNA of the CDR3: TGTGCCAGTAGTATAGGGGGGCAGAACACTGAAGCTTTCTTT. The full variable domain, its missing parts supplied by reference TRBV19 and TRBJ1-1, is DGGITQSPKYLFRKEGQNVTLSCEQNLNHDAMYWYRQDPGQGLRLIYYSQIVNDFQKGDIAEGYSVSREKKESFPLTVTSAQKNPTAFYLCASSIGGQNTEAFFGQGTRLTVV.

This rearrangement joins TRBV19 to TRBJ1-2; TRBD1 is a possible D gene (5 bases). Germline CDR1 LNHDA, CDR2 SQIVND (reference sequence). V lost 8 bases and J 2 bases, leaving 21 bases between the germline ends. This CDR3 contains 16 residues. The CDR3: CASLPRADRTNYGYTF. CDR3 in DNA: TGTGCCAGTCTACCCAGGGCAGACCGGACAAACTATGGCTACACCTTC.

The chain uses TRBV6-2 or TRBV6-3 and TRBJ2-5, with 10 bases identical to TRBD2. The CDR3 extends over 14 amino acids. Trimming removed 6 bases from V and 4 bases from J; junction bases left unmatched: 5. CDR1 is MNHEY, CDR2 SVGEGT, per germline. The CDR3 nucleotides are TGTGCCAGCAGACCTAGCGGGGGCGGAGAGACCCAGTACTTC. Protein sequence: CASRPSGGGETQYF.

This rearrangement joins TRBV15 to TRBJ2-7; 11 bases line up with TRBD1. V lost 1 base and J lost 3; bases outside the gene matches: 2. Per germline, CDR1 LNHNV and CDR2 YYDKDF (reference sequence). The CDR3 loop spans 15 amino acids. The CDR3 here is CATSRAGQGVYEQYV. The CDR3 DNA sequence: TGTGCCACCAGCAGAGCGGGACAGGGGGTCTACGAGCAGTACGTC.

The CDR3 protein is CASSHEGARNNEQFF. The CDR3 DNA sequence: TGTGCCAGCAGCCACGAAGGGGCCAGGAACAATGAGCAGTTCTTC. This chain uses TRBV3-1 (or the pseudogene TRBV3-2) with TRBJ2-1; D is possibly TRBD1 (5 bases). CDR3 length equals 15 residues. V was clipped by 3 bases and J by 5 bases, with 14 bases between them. Germline V gene data show CDR1 as LGHDT and CDR2 as YNNKEL (reference sequence).

The chain employs TRBV10-1 and TRBJ1-1; D is unclear. The CDR3 has 12 residues. Trimming stripped 3 bases from V and 7 bases from J, with 9 bases between. Per the germline V gene, CDR1 is WNHNN and CDR2 is SYGVQD (reference sequence). CDR3 DNA sequence: TGCGCCAGCAGTGACCACCGGGGTGAAGCTTTCTTT. The encoded protein is CASSDHRGEAFF.

This clone was counted a few times. The genes are TRBV5-1 and TRBJ2-7; D gene uncertain. Germline V gene data show CDR1 as SGHRS and CDR2 as YFSETQ. Trimming removed 2 bases from V and 2 bases from J, with 8 bases in between. The CDR3 covers 13 residues. The CDR3 reads CASSFTATYEQYF. DNA for the CDR3: TGCGCCAGCAGCTTCACCGCTACCTACGAGCAGTACTTC.

The CDR3: CASSSRNGLKPSGTEAFF. The CDR3 DNA reads as TGCGCCAGCAGCTCACGGAACGGACTCAAACCCTCGGGCACTGAAGCTTTCTTT. The J gene is TRBJ1-1, the V gene TRBV5-1; D gene ambiguous. The CDR3 contains 18 residues. The V end lost 3 bases, the J end lost 4 bases, and 25 bases lay between the germline ends. The germline V gene has CDR1 SGHRS and CDR2 YFSETQ.

This clone was counted between two and nine times. The chain has TRBV10-3 and TRBJ1-2, with 8 bases fitting TRBD1. With V trimmed by 6 bases and J by 6 bases, 6 bases remained unmatched. CDR1 and CDR2 from the germline V gene are ENHRY and SYGVKD. The CDR3 sequence is 13 residues long. The CDR3 sequence: CAISWTGSDGYTF. CDR3 sequence (DNA): TGTGCCATCAGCTGGACAGGGTCGGATGGCTACACCTTC.

J is TRBJ2-1 and V is TRBV21-1; the table's D call, TRBD1, was not checked against the DNA. TRBV21-1 is shown as a pseudogene. This CDR3 comprises 17 residues. The CDR3 region is CASSSRDGTGPGHEQFF. CDR3 nucleotide sequence: TGTGCCAGCAGCTCCAGAGACGGGACAGGCCCCGGTCATGAGCAGTTCTTC.